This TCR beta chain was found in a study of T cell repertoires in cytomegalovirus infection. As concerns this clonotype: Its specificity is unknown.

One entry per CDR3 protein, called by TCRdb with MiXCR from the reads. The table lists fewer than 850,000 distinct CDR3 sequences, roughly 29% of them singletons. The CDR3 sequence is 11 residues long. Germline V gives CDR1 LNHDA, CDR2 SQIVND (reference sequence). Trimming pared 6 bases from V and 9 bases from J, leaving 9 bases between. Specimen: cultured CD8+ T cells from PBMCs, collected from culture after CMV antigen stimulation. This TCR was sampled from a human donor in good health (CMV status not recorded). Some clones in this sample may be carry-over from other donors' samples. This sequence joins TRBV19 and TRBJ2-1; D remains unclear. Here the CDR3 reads CASSWAAEQFF. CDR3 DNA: TGTGCCAGTAGCTGGGCTGCTGAGCAGTTCTTC.